This T cell receptor (beta chain) was sequenced for a study of cytomegalovirus exposure and HLA in healthy donors. Findings and limits, study-wide: Among the most significant clusters, several appeared linked to common viral pathogens in a later analysis.

V shed 0 bases and J 4 bases; nucleotides not matched to a gene: 5. Looked up from germline, CDR1 is LGHNA and CDR2 is YNFKEQ. The CDR3 totals 16 residues. In the PCR, 60 Vbeta and 13 Jbeta primers were used. The repertoire was sequenced with immunoSEQ multiplex PCR; TCRdb's copy has only in-frame clones and lacks some. The data show 170,000 or so clones, around four fifths seen once. Of note for this clone: Its antigen is not identified.

The sequenced sample consisted of PBMCs. The sequence derives from a man aged 18 to 35 in good health and CMV-seronegative. The J gene is TRBJ2-2, the V gene TRBV4-2; 7 nucleotides line up with TRBD1. The CDR3 DNA follows: TGTGCCAGCAGCCAAGATTTGACAGGGAGCACCGGGGAGCTGTTTTTT. Translated, it gives CASSQDLTGSTGELFF.